Listed below are T cell receptor beta chains from one sample, sequenced in a study of blood T cell repertoires in COVID-19. The repertoire was sequenced with immunoSEQ multiplex PCR; TCRdb's copy has only in-frame clones and lacks some. The table includes 200,000 or so clones, roughly four fifths detected once. Source material: PBMCs or T cells enriched from blood (not recorded which). The receptors were gathered from a man between 40 and 49 years old who had recovered from COVID-19. Each CDR3 is given with its conserved first and last residue. The D gene is left open where the match is weak. Rows may omit the clone size; those that give it use once, few, many or a size class.

-	TRBD1	TRBV10-3	TRBJ1-6	TGTGCCATCAATCCGACAGGGCTTAATTCACCCCTCCACTTT	CAINPTGLNSPLHF
once	TRBD2	TRBV7-2	TRBJ2-3	TGTGCCAGCAGCCGGACTAGCGGGGGCAACACAGATACGCAGTATTTT	CASSRTSGGNTDTQYF
once	-	TRBV7-2	TRBJ2-7	TGTGCCAGCAGCTTAGGGTCCACTTTCTCCTACGAGCAGTACTTC	CASSLGSTFSYEQYF
-	-	TRBV19	TRBJ1-5	TGTGCCAGTAGTTTTATCGACAGGTTAACGAATCAGCCCCAGCATTTT	CASSFIDRLTNQPQHF
-	TRBD2	TRBV27	TRBJ2-7	TGTGCCAGCGGAGCGGGGGGGTGGTACGAGCAGTACTTC	CASGAGGWYEQYF
-	TRBD1	TRBV9	TRBJ1-4	TGTGCCAGCAGCGGGGGGGACAGACCAACAACTAATGAAAAACTGTTTTTT	CASSGGDRPTTNEKLFF
-	TRBD2	TRBV19	TRBJ2-1	TGTGCCAGTAGTATAGATCCTCGGGGGGTCTCCTACAATGAGCAGTTCTTC	CASSIDPRGVSYNEQFF
-	-	TRBV11-3	TRBJ2-7	TGTGCCAGCAGCTTAGATAACTACGAGCAGTACTTC	CASSLDNYEQYF
-	-	TRBV5-1	TRBJ1-3	TGCGCCAGCAGCCCCGGCGGGGGAAACTCTGGAAACACCATATATTTT	CASSPGGGNSGNTIYF
-	TRBD1	TRBV5-1	TRBJ1-2	TGCGCCAGCAGCTATGGGACAGATTATGGCTACACCTTC	CASSYGTDYGYTF
-	-	TRBV7-9	TRBJ2-2	TGTGCCAGCAGCTTAGTGACACTCGGGGAGCTGTTTTTT	CASSLVTLGELFF
-	TRBD1	TRBV4-1	TRBJ1-2	TGCGCCAGCAGCCAAGAGACAGGGGCCGCCTACCTATCAGGCTACACCTTC	CASSQETGAAYLSGYTF
once	TRBD2	TRBV5-4	TRBJ2-5	TGTGCCAGCAGCTTGGCGGGAGGATCTGGCGCTCAAGAGACCCAGTACTTC	CASSLAGGSGAQETQYF
-	TRBD1	TRBV6-2/TRBV6-3	TRBJ1-1	TGTGCCAGCAGTTACGGACAGGCAACTGAAGCTTTCTTT	CASSYGQATEAFF
-	TRBD1	TRBV3-1/TRBV3-2	TRBJ2-5	TGTGCCAGCAGCCAAGCAAGAGGGGGCGGAGAGACCCAGTACTTC	CASSQARGGGETQYF
-	TRBD1	TRBV19	TRBJ1-1	TGTGCCAGTAGTATCAACAGGGGAACCATGAACACTGAAGCTTTCTTT	CASSINRGTMNTEAFF
once	TRBD1	TRBV3-1/TRBV3-2	TRBJ1-4	TGTGCCAGCAGCCCACTGGGGACAGGGGGCCAGAGTGAAAAACTGTTTTTT	CASSPLGTGGQSEKLFF